This TCR beta chain was captured in a study of OX40 agonist ivuxolimab in advanced cancers. As for the study in general: Across the patients, intravenous ivuxolimab was delivered every 2 weeks at 0.01 to 10 mg/kg. Patients were roughly 83% male with ages roughly 20 to 85, mean about 60. Whole-study findings and limits: Antigen specificity was not determined for the expanded peripheral T cells.

Germline assignment: CDR1 SGHAT and CDR2 FQNNGV. The ends were cut back, 5 bases at V and 8 bases at J, with 16 bases in the middle. This CDR3 has 13 residues. Produced via immunoSEQ multiplex PCR; TCRdb's table is partial and in-frame only. The sample includes around 20,000 clones, approximately 80% of them seen just once. Note on this clone: The antigen remains unidentified.

The V gene is TRBV11-2, the J gene TRBJ2-7; D is unresolved. Sequenced material: CD4+ or CD8+ T cells sorted from blood, taken in a trial of the OX40 agonist ivuxolimab. The clonotype comes from an adult with an advanced solid tumor such as melanoma, head and neck, liver or kidney cancer. CDR3 DNA sequence: TGTGCCAGCAGCCACGACTCAGTCAGACAGCAGTACTTC. Translation gives CASSHDSVRQQYF.